Sequencing of this T cell receptor (beta chain) was carried out in a study of molecular identifiers for immune sequencing clone quantification. Study summary: In the replicates, RNA derived from approximately 20,000 or 100,000 naive CD8 cells was divided into five parts, and four were sequenced. Study-wide findings and caveats: In CMV-specific effectors, clones above 20 copies held over 97% of molecules; naive, under 1%. Single-cell amounts of spiked Jurkat TCR RNA were reportedly detectable among fewer than 1.3 million naive cells.

Libraries of naive CD8 cells were prepared from around 20,000 to 1,000,000 sorted cells using 10%, 30% or 50% RNA. TCRdb fed the PCR reads into MiXCR, producing one record per CDR3 protein. The table lists about 500,000 distinct CDR3 sequences, about a fifth of them singletons. V lost 5 bases to trimming and J lost 7 bases; unmatched junction nucleotides: 15. CDR3 size: 16 residues. A note on this clonotype: Its antigen is undetermined.

This clonotype originated in a human donor in good health. Some libraries in this study had Jurkat cell RNA spiked in. The sequenced material came from naive CD8+ T cells from blood, with Jurkat cell RNA spiked in. As to subset: FACS-sorted CD8+CD4-CCR7+CD45RA+ naive T cells. The chain combines TRBV12-3 or TRBV12-4 with TRBJ2-5, with TRBD1 matching over 8 bases. The CDR3 bases are TGTGCCAGCAGTCCCCGGACAGGGCCTAATTGGGGGACCCAGTACTTC. Translating gives CASSPRTGPNWGTQYF.